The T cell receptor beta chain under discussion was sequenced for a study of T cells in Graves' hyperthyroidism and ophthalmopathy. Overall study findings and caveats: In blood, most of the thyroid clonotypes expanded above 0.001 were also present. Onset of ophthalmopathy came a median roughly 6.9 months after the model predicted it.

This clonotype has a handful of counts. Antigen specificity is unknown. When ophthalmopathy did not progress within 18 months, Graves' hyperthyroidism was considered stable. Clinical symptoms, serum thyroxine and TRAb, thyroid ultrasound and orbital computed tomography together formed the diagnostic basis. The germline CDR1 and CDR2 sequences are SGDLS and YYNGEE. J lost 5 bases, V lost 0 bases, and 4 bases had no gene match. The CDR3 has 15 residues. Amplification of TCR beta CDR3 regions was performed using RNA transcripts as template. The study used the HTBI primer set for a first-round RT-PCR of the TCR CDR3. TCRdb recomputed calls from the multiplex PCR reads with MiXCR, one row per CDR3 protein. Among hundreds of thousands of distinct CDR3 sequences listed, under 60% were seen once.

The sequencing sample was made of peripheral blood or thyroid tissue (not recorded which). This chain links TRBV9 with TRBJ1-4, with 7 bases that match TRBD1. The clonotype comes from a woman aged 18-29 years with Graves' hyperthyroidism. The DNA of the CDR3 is TGTGCCAGCAGCGTAGCGACAGGGCAGAATGAAAAACTGTTTTTT. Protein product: CASSVATGQNEKLFF.